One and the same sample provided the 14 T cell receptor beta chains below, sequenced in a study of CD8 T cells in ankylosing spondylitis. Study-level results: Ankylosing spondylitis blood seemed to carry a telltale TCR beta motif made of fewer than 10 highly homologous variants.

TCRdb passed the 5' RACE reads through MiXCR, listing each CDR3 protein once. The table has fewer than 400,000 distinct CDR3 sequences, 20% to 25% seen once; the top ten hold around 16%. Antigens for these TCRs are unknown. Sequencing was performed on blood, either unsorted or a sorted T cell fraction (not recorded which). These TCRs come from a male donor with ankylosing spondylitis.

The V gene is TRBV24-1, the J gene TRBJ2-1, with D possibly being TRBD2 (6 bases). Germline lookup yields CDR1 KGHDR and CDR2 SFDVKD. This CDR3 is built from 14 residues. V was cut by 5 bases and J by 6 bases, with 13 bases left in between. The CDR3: CATSARLDPNEQFF. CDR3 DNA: TGTGCCACCAGTGCGAGACTAGACCCCAATGAGCAGTTCTTC.

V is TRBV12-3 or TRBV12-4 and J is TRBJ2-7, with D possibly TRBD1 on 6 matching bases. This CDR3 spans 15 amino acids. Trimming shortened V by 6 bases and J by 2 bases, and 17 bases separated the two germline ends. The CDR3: CASRLAQGYAYEQYF. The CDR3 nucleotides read TGTGCCAGCAGGCTAGCACAGGGCTACGCCTACGAGCAGTACTTC.

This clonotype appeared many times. CDR3 coding DNA: TGTGCCAGCAGCCCAAAGGTTCGACTAGCGGGAAACAACAATGAGCAGTTCTTC. Translating gives CASSPKVRLAGNNNEQFF. The V gene is TRBV11-1, the J gene TRBJ2-1; 11 nucleotides match TRBD2. The CDR3 contains 18 residues. Unmatched junction bases numbered 14, after V lost 5 bases and J lost 5 bases. Germline V gene data show CDR1 as SGHAT and CDR2 as FQDESV (reference sequence).

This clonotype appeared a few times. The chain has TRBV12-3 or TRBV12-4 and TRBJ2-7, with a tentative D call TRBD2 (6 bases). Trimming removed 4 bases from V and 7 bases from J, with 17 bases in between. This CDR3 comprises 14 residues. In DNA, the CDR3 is TGTGCCAGCAGTTATCGGGAGTCGGGCGGAGAGCAGTACTTC. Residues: CASSYRESGGEQYF.

The CDR3 coding sequence is TGTGCCAGCAGTTCGAGAACAGGGTTCGAGCAGTACTTC. It is translated as CASSSRTGFEQYF. This chain connects TRBV28 to TRBJ2-7; D may be TRBD1 (6 bases). The length of the CDR3 is 13 residues. Trimming pared 4 bases from V and 6 bases from J, leaving 13 bases between. Germline V CDR1 and CDR2: MDHEN, SYDVKM.

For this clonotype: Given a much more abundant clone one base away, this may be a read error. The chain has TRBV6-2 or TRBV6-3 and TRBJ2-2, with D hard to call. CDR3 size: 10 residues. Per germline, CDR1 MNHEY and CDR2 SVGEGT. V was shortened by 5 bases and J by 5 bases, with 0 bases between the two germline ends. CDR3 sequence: CASSTGELFF. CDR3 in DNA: TGTGCCAGCAGTACCGGGGAGCTGTTTTTT.

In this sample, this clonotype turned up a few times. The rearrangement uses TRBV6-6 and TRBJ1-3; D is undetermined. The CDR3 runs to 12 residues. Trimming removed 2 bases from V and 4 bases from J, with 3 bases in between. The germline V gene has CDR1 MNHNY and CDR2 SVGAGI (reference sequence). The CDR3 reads CASSYAGNTIYF. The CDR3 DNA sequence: TGTGCCAGCAGTTACGCGGGAAACACCATATATTTT.

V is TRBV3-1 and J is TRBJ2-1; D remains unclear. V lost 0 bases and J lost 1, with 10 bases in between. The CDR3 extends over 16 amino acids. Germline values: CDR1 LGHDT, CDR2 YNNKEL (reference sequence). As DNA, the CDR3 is TGTGCCAGCAGCCAAGATCTTGGGGTTTCCTACAATGAGCAGTTCTTC. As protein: CASSQDLGVSYNEQFF.

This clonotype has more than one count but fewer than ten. CDR3 loop: CASSQAGGRYNEQFF. CDR3 sequence (DNA): TGTGCCAGCAGCCAAGCGGGAGGGCGTTACAATGAGCAGTTCTTC. The chain uses TRBV12-3 or TRBV12-4 and TRBJ2-1, with 10 bases lining up with TRBD2. The CDR3 extends over 15 amino acids. J was trimmed by 4 bases and V by 6 bases; bases with no gene match: 6.

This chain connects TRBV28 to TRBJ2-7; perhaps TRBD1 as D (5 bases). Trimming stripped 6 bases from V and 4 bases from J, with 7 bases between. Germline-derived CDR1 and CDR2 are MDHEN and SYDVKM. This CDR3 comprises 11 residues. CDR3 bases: TGTGCCAGCAGACGACAGTACGAGCAGTACTTC. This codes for CASRRQYEQYF.

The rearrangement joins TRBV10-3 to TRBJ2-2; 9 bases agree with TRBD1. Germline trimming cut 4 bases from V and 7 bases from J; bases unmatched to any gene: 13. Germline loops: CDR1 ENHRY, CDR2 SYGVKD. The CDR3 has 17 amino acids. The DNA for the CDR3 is TGTGCCATCAGTGCCGGGACAGGGATTTCTCTTCGCGGGGAGCTGTTTTTT. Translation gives CAISAGTGISLRGELFF.

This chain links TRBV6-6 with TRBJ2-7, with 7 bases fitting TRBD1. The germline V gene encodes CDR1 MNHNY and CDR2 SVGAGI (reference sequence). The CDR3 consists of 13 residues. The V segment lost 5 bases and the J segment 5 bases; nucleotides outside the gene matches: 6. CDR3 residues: CASSPTGLDEQYF. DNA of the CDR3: TGTGCCAGCAGTCCGACAGGGTTGGACGAGCAGTACTTC.

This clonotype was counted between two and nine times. The CDR3 sequence: CASSPAGLSYNEQFF. CDR3 DNA sequence: TGTGCCAGCAGCCCAGCGGGTCTGTCCTACAATGAGCAGTTCTTC. V is TRBV3-1 and J is TRBJ2-1; possibly TRBD2 for D (6 bases). Per the germline V gene, CDR1 is LGHDT and CDR2 is YNNKEL (reference sequence). This CDR3 is 15 amino acids long. The V end was cut by 4 bases, the J end by 1 base, with 11 bases between.

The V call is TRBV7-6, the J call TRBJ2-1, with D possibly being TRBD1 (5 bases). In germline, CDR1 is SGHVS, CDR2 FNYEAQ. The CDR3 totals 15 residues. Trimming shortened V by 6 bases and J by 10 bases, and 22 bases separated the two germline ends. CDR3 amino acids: CASRPSLGALGEQFF. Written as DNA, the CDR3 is TGTGCCAGCAGACCGTCATTAGGGGCCCTCGGGGAGCAGTTCTTC.